Presented here are 18 T cell receptor beta chains from one specimen sequenced in a study of spatial heterogeneity in lung cancer. Study results and caveats: Tumoral mutation counts were tracked by counts of expanded intratumoral alpha and beta TCRs.

Time point noted: sample taken at primary tumor resection. TCRdb ran MiXCR on the 5' RACE reads and lists one entry per CDR3 protein. The table includes 2,800 or so distinct CDR3 sequences, around 47% detected once. For these TCRs, the target antigens are not known. The specimen comprised lung tumor tissue, sampled at surgery. Receptor source: a male donor with early-stage non-small cell lung cancer.

This clonotype appeared a few times. The chain uses TRBV4-3 and TRBJ2-7, with D unclear. The CDR3 consists of 15 residues. Trimming pared 0 bases from V and 2 bases from J, leaving 11 bases between. The germline V gene has CDR1 LGHNA and CDR2 YSLEER. This CDR3 reads CASSQDHVAAYEQYF. The CDR3 DNA reads as TGCGCCAGCAGCCAAGATCACGTAGCAGCCTACGAGCAGTACTTC.

The rearrangement uses TRBV7-9 and TRBJ1-5; TRBD1 matches at 9 bases. The germline V gene encodes CDR1 SEHNR and CDR2 FQNEAQ (reference sequence). V shed 1 base, J shed 4 bases, and the junction held 5 bases outside the gene matches. This CDR3 is built from 16 residues. The CDR3 protein is CASSLGTGGLNQPQHF. CDR3 nucleotides: TGTGCCAGCAGCTTAGGCACAGGGGGCTTGAATCAGCCCCAGCATTTT.

The chain carries TRBV28 and TRBJ2-7, with D unclear. With 3 bases removed from V and 5 bases from J, the gap between germline ends came to 11 bases. The CDR3 length is 13 residues. Germline-derived CDR1 and CDR2 are MDHEN and SYDVKM. The CDR3 here is CASSLARQNEQYF. CDR3 nucleotides: TGTGCCAGCAGTTTGGCTAGGCAAAACGAGCAGTACTTC.

In this sample, this clonotype is medium-sized. One end of the junction is discordant with germline, which a read error may explain. The chain uses TRBV7-9 and TRBJ2-5; 8 bases match TRBD2. The CDR3 consists of 16 residues. Germline loops: CDR1 SEHNR, CDR2 FQNEAQ (reference sequence). The CDR3 DNA follows: TGTGCCAGCAGCTTACCCCGGGGGGGGGACCAGGAGACCCAGTACTTC. Protein product: CASSLPRGGDQETQYF.

This sequence joins TRBV29-1 and TRBJ2-5, with TRBD1 identical over 8 bases. Germline values: CDR1 SQVTM, CDR2 ANQGSEA. The CDR3 extends over 14 amino acids. After removal of 6 bases from V and 4 bases from J, the junction contained 10 bases not matched to a gene. The CDR3 DNA reads as TGCAGCGTCGGATCAGGGGGCGGAGGAGAGACCCAGTACTTC. Its protein is CSVGSGGGGETQYF.

The V call is TRBV10-2, the J call TRBJ2-3; D unresolved. The germline V and J ends were trimmed by 6 bases and 2 bases, with 3 bases remaining between them. CDR1 WSHSY and CDR2 SAAADI come from the germline V gene. CDR3 length: 11 residues. CDR3: CASSPTDTQYF. For the CDR3, the DNA is TGCGCCAGCAGCCCCACAGATACGCAGTATTTT.

The sample holds a few counts of this clonotype. V is TRBV2 and J is TRBJ2-1, with D possibly called TRBD1 or TRBD2 (5 bases each). The V end lost 1 base, the J end lost 6 bases, and 13 bases lay between the germline ends. Per the germline V gene, CDR1 is SNHLY and CDR2 is FYNNEI. The CDR3 loop spans 15 amino acids. CDR3 coding DNA: TGTGCCAGCAGTGAAGGGGGAGCAGGGCCCAATGAGCAGTTCTTC. Translating it yields CASSEGGAGPNEQFF.

This chain connects TRBV14 to TRBJ2-3, with 7 bases fitting TRBD1. The CDR3 covers 13 residues. Germline V CDR1 and CDR2: SGHDN, FVKESK. The trim removed 7 bases at V and 2 bases at J, leaving 3 bases unmatched. The CDR3 protein is CASMGQSTDTQYF. CDR3 bases: TGTGCCAGCATGGGACAGTCCACAGATACGCAGTATTTT.

The V and J genes are TRBV7-6 and TRBJ2-2; tentatively, D is TRBD1 (5 bases). Germline V gene data show CDR1 as SGHVS and CDR2 as FNYEAQ. CDR3 length equals 15 residues. V lost 2 bases to trimming and J lost 4 bases, with 11 bases between them. CDR3 in amino acids: CASSLQGSGTGELFF. CDR3 in DNA: TGTGCCAGCAGCTTACAGGGTTCTGGCACCGGGGAGCTGTTTTTT.

This clonotype ranks as medium-sized. The genes are TRBV29-1 and TRBJ2-1; TRBD1 matches at 10 bases. The V gene end was trimmed by 4 bases and the J gene end by 9 bases; junction bases not matched to a gene: 0. The CDR3 sequence is 11 residues long. Germline V gene data show CDR1 as SQVTM and CDR2 as ANQGSEA. The DNA for the CDR3 is TGCAGCGTTGGACAGGGGGCTGAGCAGTTCTTC. As protein: CSVGQGAEQFF.

The rearrangement uses TRBV3-1 and TRBJ2-5; TRBD1 is a possible D gene (6 bases). Germline assignment: CDR1 LGHDT and CDR2 YNNKEL (reference sequence). CDR3 length equals 13 residues. The V gene lost 2 bases and the J gene lost 7 bases, with 11 bases spanning the gap. The CDR3 DNA follows: TGTGCCAGCAGCCAAACCCAAGGGGGGACCCAGTACTTC. This sequence encodes CASSQTQGGTQYF.

By sample share, this clonotype is medium-sized. The J gene is TRBJ2-2, the V gene TRBV7-8; possible D gene TRBD1, 6 bases. Trimming stripped 1 base from V and 5 bases from J, with 8 bases between. Germline V gene data show CDR1 as SGHVS and CDR2 as FQNEAQ. This CDR3 contains 14 residues. CDR3 protein: CASSLGGGTGELFF. CDR3 nucleotide sequence: TGTGCCAGCAGCTTAGGAGGGGGAACCGGGGAGCTGTTTTTT.

This clonotype counts as medium-sized (0.01 to 0.1%). The rearrangement uses TRBV19 and TRBJ2-3; D gene uncertain. V lost 2 bases, J lost 3 bases, and 18 bases lay in between. This CDR3 spans 17 amino acids. Germline CDR1 LNHDA, CDR2 SQIVND (reference sequence). CDR3 bases: TGTGCCAGTAGTATAACGCGAAAAGACCATCGTACAGATACGCAGTATTTT. Translating gives CASSITRKDHRTDTQYF.

The chain has TRBV20-1 and TRBJ2-7, with 9 bases aligning to TRBD2. The CDR3 spans 15 residues. Unmatched junction bases numbered 11, after V lost 5 bases and J lost 3 bases. Germline V gene data show CDR1 as DFQATT and CDR2 as SNEGSKA (reference sequence). CDR3 residues: CSASSLTSGNYEQYF. The CDR3 nucleotides read TGCAGTGCTTCCAGCTTGACTAGCGGAAACTACGAGCAGTACTTC.

This clonotype has just a few counts. CDR3 loop: CSVDPGYTF. CDR3 DNA: TGCAGCGTTGATCCTGGCTACACCTTC. The chain links TRBV29-1 to TRBJ1-2; D is ambiguous. This CDR3 is 9 amino acids long. The germline CDR1 and CDR2 sequences are SQVTM and ANQGSEA. Trimming pared 3 bases from V and 7 bases from J, leaving 3 bases between. The full variable domain, its missing parts supplied by reference TRBV29-1 and TRBJ1-2, is SAVISQKPSRDICQRGTSLTIQCQVDSQVTMMFWYRQQPGQSLTLIATANQGSEATYESGFVIDKFPISRPNLTFSTLTVSNMSPEDSSIYLCSVDPGYTFGSGTRLTVV.

This clonotype is medium-sized within its sample. V is TRBV28 and J is TRBJ1-2; weak D call: TRBD1 (6 bases). The CDR3 consists of 14 residues. Germline V lookup: CDR1 MDHEN, CDR2 SYDVKM. V dropped 5 bases and J dropped 4 bases, with 14 bases sitting between them. Here the CDR3 reads CASSGAEGGYGYTF. CDR3 in DNA: TGTGCCAGCAGTGGGGCAGAGGGGGGCTATGGCTACACCTTC.

This CDR3 reads CASSYSGGPFVWLFF. Written as DNA, the CDR3 is TGTGCCAGCAGTTACTCCGGCGGTCCGTTCGTGTGGCTGTTTTTT. The chain is built from TRBV6-5 and TRBJ2-2; no clear D gene. CDR3 length equals 15 residues. The V gene's germline CDR1 is MNHEY and CDR2 SVGAGI. V lost 0 bases and J lost 13, with 18 bases in between.

The genes are TRBV5-1 and TRBJ2-2; D not certain. The CDR3 loop spans 14 amino acids. Germline V CDR1 and CDR2: SGHRS, YFSETQ. V was clipped by 5 bases and J by 2 bases, with 10 bases between them. In DNA, the CDR3 is TGCGCCAGCAGTCAAGAGACCAACACCGGGGAGCTGTTTTTT. Protein: CASSQETNTGELFF.